The 29 T cell receptor beta chains below were found in one sample sequenced in a study of T cells in Graves' hyperthyroidism and ophthalmopathy. The source material, RNA transcripts, was used to amplify TCR beta CDR3 regions. The TCR CDR3 was amplified in a first-round RT-PCR using the HTBI primer set. In TCRdb, the multiplex PCR reads were re-called with MiXCR into one record per CDR3 protein. Among 250,000 to 300,000 distinct CDR3 sequences listed, 13% were seen once. Sequenced material: blood. Receptors were obtained from a young woman with Graves' hyperthyroidism that later progressed to Graves' ophthalmopathy.

With regard to this clonotype: A read error may produce the germline difference seen at one junction end. The genes are TRBV2 and TRBJ2-6; D is possibly TRBD2 (7 bases). This CDR3 contains 16 residues. Germline V gene data show CDR1 as SNHLY and CDR2 as FYNNEI. The CDR3 region has the DNA TGTGCCAGCAGTGACGCGGGGGAAGCAGGGGTCAACGTCCTGACTTTC. Amino acid sequence: CASSDAGEAGVNVLTF.

This clonotype was counted ten times or more. The chain carries TRBV7-2 and TRBJ2-7; 11 bases match TRBD2. Looked up from germline, CDR1 is SGHTA and CDR2 is FQGNSA. The CDR3 totals 18 residues. V lost 1 base and J lost 1; bases outside the gene matches: 9. CDR3 loop: CASSLGGLAVSPSYEQYF. The CDR3 nucleotides are TGTGCCAGCAGCTTAGGGGGACTAGCGGTTTCTCCTTCCTACGAGCAGTACTTC.

This clonotype was seen repeatedly, ten times or more. This chain uses TRBV12-3 or TRBV12-4 with TRBJ2-5; tentative D call: TRBD1 (5 bases). The length of the CDR3 is 18 residues. V was pared by 5 bases and J by 5 bases, with 27 bases between. This chain's CDR3 is CASSKGQVVGDRMETQYF. CDR3 coding DNA: TGTGCCAGCAGTAAGGGGCAGGTCGTAGGAGATAGGATGGAGACCCAGTACTTC.

This clonotype has ten or more counts. The chain uses TRBV12-3 or TRBV12-4 and TRBJ2-3; 10 positions agree with TRBD2. J lost 6 bases, V lost 6 bases, and 0 bases had no gene match. CDR3 length equals 12 residues. This CDR3 reads CASRTSGDTQYF. DNA for the CDR3: TGTGCCAGCAGGACTAGCGGGGATACGCAGTATTTT.

Worth noting for this clonotype: It may be a read error: a sequence one base away is much more abundant. This rearrangement joins TRBV10-3 to TRBJ2-1; D may be TRBD2 (6 bases). The CDR3 contains 17 residues. Germline CDR1 ENHRY, CDR2 SYGVKD. The CDR3, as DNA: TGTGCCACCAGTGAGTCCGGAGGGCTTAGCTCCTACAATGAGCAGTTCTTC. It codes for CATSESGGLSSYNEQFF.

The sample holds many counts of this clonotype. The genes are TRBV28 and TRBJ2-6, with D tentatively TRBD1 or TRBD2 (5 bases each). The CDR3 extends over 18 amino acids. V lost 5 bases to trimming and J lost 0 bases, with 17 bases between them. The germline gives CDR1 MDHEN, CDR2 SYDVKM. CDR3: CASSDRDGQYSGANVLTF. The CDR3 nucleotides read TGTGCCAGCAGTGACCGGGACGGACAATACTCTGGGGCCAACGTCCTGACTTTC.

This clonotype has a count of ten or more. The J gene is TRBJ2-3, the V gene TRBV6-1; 7 bases are a match to TRBD2. Germline CDR1 and CDR2: MNHNS and SASEGT. The CDR3 extends over 14 amino acids. V dropped 5 bases and J dropped 3; count of bases not matched to a gene: 5. CDR3 loop: CASSTSVNTDTQYF. In DNA form, the CDR3 reads TGTGCCAGCAGTACTAGCGTAAATACAGATACGCAGTATTTT.

This clonotype was detected many times. V and J are TRBV6-2 or TRBV6-3 and TRBJ2-5; 14 bases are a match to TRBD2. The germline gives CDR1 MNHEY, CDR2 SVGEGT. CDR3 length: 16 residues. V shed 5 bases, J shed 5 bases, and the junction held 7 bases outside the gene matches. Here the CDR3 DNA reads TGTGCCAGCAGTAAGGGACTAGCGGGAGTGACGGAGACCCAGTACTTC. Residues: CASSKGLAGVTETQYF.

The sample holds a few counts of this clonotype. V and J are TRBV6-2 or TRBV6-3 and TRBJ2-7; 7 nucleotides agree with TRBD2. Germline trimming cut 2 bases from V and 2 bases from J; bases unmatched to any gene: 3. Germline V gives CDR1 MNHEY, CDR2 SVGEGT. This CDR3 region has 14 residues. DNA of the CDR3: TGTGCCAGCAGTTACGGGGGGGACCCCTACGAGCAGTACTTC. Translation: CASSYGGDPYEQYF.

This clonotype showed up many times. This chain joins TRBV18 and TRBJ2-7, with D uncertain. The CDR3 is 14 residues long. The V and J ends lost 6 bases and 2 bases respectively, with 14 bases between them. Germline lookup yields CDR1 KGHSH and CDR2 LQKENI. CDR3 region: CASSPSHLTYEQYF. CDR3 sequence (DNA): TGTGCCAGCTCGCCCTCGCACCTAACCTACGAGCAGTACTTC.

This clonotype came up many times. The chain combines TRBV7-6 with TRBJ2-1; 13 nucleotides match TRBD2. Germline values: CDR1 SGHVS, CDR2 FNYEAQ. V shed 5 bases, J shed 7 bases, and the junction held 8 bases outside the gene matches. The CDR3 contains 16 residues. The CDR3 spells CASSLGTSGITNEQFF. The CDR3 region has the DNA TGTGCCAGCAGCCTCGGGACTAGCGGGATTACGAATGAGCAGTTCTTC.

This clonotype was seen at least ten times. The chain's CDR3 is CASRGPIYEQYF. As DNA, the CDR3 is TGTGCCAGCAGAGGACCTATTTACGAGCAGTACTTC. The chain joins TRBV6-2 or TRBV6-3 to TRBJ2-7; D is unresolved. CDR3 length: 12 amino acids. CDR1 is MNHEY, CDR2 SVGEGT, per germline. Deletions cut 6 bases from V and 4 bases from J, with 10 bases between.

The table lists this clonotype with many counts. The chain carries TRBV11-2 and TRBJ2-5; 10 nucleotides agree with TRBD2. The CDR3 length is 14 residues. Germline V gene sequence: CDR1 SGHAT, CDR2 FQNNGV. J gave up 5 bases and V 5 bases, and 5 bases lay outside the gene matches. CDR3 nucleotides: TGTGCCAGCAGCCTAGCGGGGGCGGGGGAGACCCAGTACTTC. Protein sequence: CASSLAGAGETQYF.

The chain combines TRBV20-1 with TRBJ1-4; TRBD1 aligns across 7 bases. CDR1 DFQATT and CDR2 SNEGSKA come from the germline V gene (reference sequence). Losses at the gene ends were 3 bases for V and 4 bases for J; bases not matched to a gene: 5. The CDR3 is 14 residues long. In DNA, the CDR3 is TGCAGTGCTAGGGTCAGGGGGTGTAATGAAAAACTGTTTTTT. It translates to CSARVRGCNEKLFF.

This clonotype appeared a few times. The rearrangement links TRBV19 to TRBJ1-1, with a weak D call TRBD1 (6 bases). V was cut by 3 bases and J by 6 bases, with 14 bases left in between. This CDR3 has 14 residues. Germline V CDR1 and CDR2: LNHDA, SQIVND (reference sequence). CDR3 sequence: CASSILQGSPEAFF. CDR3 bases: TGTGCCAGTAGTATCCTTCAGGGGTCTCCTGAAGCTTTCTTT. Full variable domain (rest looked up from reference TRBV19 and TRBJ1-1): DGGITQSPKYLFRKEGQNVTLSCEQNLNHDAMYWYRQDPGQGLRLIYYSQIVNDFQKGDIAEGYSVSREKKESFPLTVTSAQKNPTAFYLCASSILQGSPEAFFGQGTRLTVV.

This chain links TRBV7-9 with TRBJ1-4; 9 positions agree with TRBD1. V trimming: 0 bases; J trimming: 8 bases; junction bases outside the gene matches: 4. The CDR3 length is 15 residues. Germline V gives CDR1 SEHNR, CDR2 FQNEAQ (reference sequence). The CDR3 loop is CASSLAQGAREKLFF. In DNA form, the CDR3 reads TGTGCCAGCAGCTTAGCACAGGGGGCGAGGGAAAAACTGTTTTTT.

This clonotype has at least ten counts. V gene TRBV14 combines with J gene TRBJ2-1; tentatively, D is TRBD2 (6 bases). CDR1 and CDR2 (germline): SGHDN, FVKESK. Between the trimmed V and J ends, which lost 1 base and 9 bases, there was a span of 13 bases. The CDR3 sequence is 14 residues long. This CDR3 is CASSQVRGTGEQFF. The DNA for the CDR3 is TGTGCCAGCAGCCAAGTTCGGGGGACGGGTGAGCAGTTCTTC.

This clonotype was observed at least ten times. The chain combines TRBV28 with TRBJ1-5; 7 positions match TRBD1. The CDR3 contains 15 residues. Germline V gene lookup returns CDR1 MDHEN and CDR2 SYDVKM. J gave up 2 bases and V 6 bases, and 7 bases lay outside the gene matches. The DNA of the CDR3 is TGTGCCAGCAGCCCCGCGACAGGGCGCAATCAGCCCCAGCATTTT. Residues: CASSPATGRNQPQHF.

This clonotype occurred many times. The rearrangement links TRBV7-2 to TRBJ2-3, with 11 nucleotides matching TRBD1. V was pared by 7 bases and J by 3 bases, with 9 bases of the junction left unmatched. There are 16 residues in the CDR3. Germline assignment: CDR1 SGHTA and CDR2 FQGNSA. CDR3 in amino acids: CASTPRGQGVTDTQYF. The CDR3 bases are TGTGCCAGCACACCAAGGGGACAGGGGGTAACAGATACGCAGTATTTT. The full variable domain, its missing parts supplied by reference TRBV7-2 and TRBJ2-3, is GAGVSQSPSNKVTEKGKDVELRCDPISGHTALYWYRQSLGQGLEFLIYFQGNSAPDKSGLPSDRFSAERTGGSVSTLTIQRTQQEDSAVYLCASTPRGQGVTDTQYFGPGTRLTVL.

This clonotype was observed many times. The genes are TRBV24-1 and TRBJ1-2; D is unresolved. This CDR3 region has 15 residues. In germline, CDR1 is KGHDR, CDR2 SFDVKD. V lost 3 bases to trimming and J lost 8 bases, with 18 bases between them. This chain's CDR3 is CATSDKSTRDMGYTF. CDR3 nucleotides: TGTGCCACCAGTGATAAGTCGACTCGAGACATGGGCTACACCTTC.

The chain joins TRBV5-1 to TRBJ2-2; 10 bases are shared with TRBD1. J gave up 1 base and V 5 bases, and 2 bases lay outside the gene matches. CDR1 is SGHRS and CDR2 is YFSETQ in the germline V gene. The CDR3 spans 15 residues. The CDR3 here is CASSRDRGNTGELFF. CDR3 DNA: TGCGCCAGCAGTAGGGACAGGGGGAACACCGGGGAGCTGTTTTTT.

The sample holds many counts of this clonotype. This chain's CDR3 is CASRRQASNQPQHF. The CDR3 coding sequence is TGTGCCAGCAGGAGACAGGCTAGCAATCAGCCCCAGCATTTT. The rearrangement links TRBV28 to TRBJ1-5; a weak D match, TRBD1 (6 bases). The germline V and J ends were trimmed by 6 bases and 0 bases, with 9 bases remaining between them. The CDR3 is 14 residues long. Looked up from germline, CDR1 is MDHEN and CDR2 is SYDVKM.

This clonotype was observed a few times. V and J are TRBV20-1 and TRBJ2-3, with D possibly called TRBD1 or TRBD2 (5 bases each). The V end lost 4 bases, the J end lost 4 bases, and 12 bases lay between the germline ends. CDR3 length: 13 amino acids. Per germline, CDR1 DFQATT and CDR2 SNEGSKA (reference sequence). CDR3 coding DNA: TGCAGTGCTAAGACAGAGGGCCCAGATACGCAGTATTTT. This sequence encodes CSAKTEGPDTQYF.

This clonotype was seen ten or more times. The chain employs TRBV20-1 and TRBJ2-1; D is undetermined. The CDR3 is 14 amino acids. Germline V gene lookup returns CDR1 DFQATT and CDR2 SNEGSKA (reference sequence). The V end was cut by 2 bases, the J end by 0 bases, with 8 bases between. The CDR3 bases are TGCAGTGCTAGATACTTCGGCTCCTACAATGAGCAGTTCTTC. Amino acids: CSARYFGSYNEQFF.

V usage is TRBV29-1 and J usage is TRBJ2-2; 8 positions agree with TRBD2. This CDR3 is 16 amino acids long. V was pared by 8 bases and J by 6 bases, with 17 bases of the junction left unmatched. CDR1 and CDR2 (germline): SQVTM, ANQGSEA. CDR3 sequence (DNA): TGCAGCCTTATGGGACTAGGGGCGGTGGTTGCCGGGGAGCTGTTTTTT. It specifies CSLMGLGAVVAGELFF.

This clonotype was seen ten or more times. The rearrangement joins TRBV7-2 to TRBJ2-1, with 13 bases aligning to TRBD2. Per the germline V gene, CDR1 is SGHTA and CDR2 is FQGNSA. V gave up 4 bases and J gave up 8 bases; unmatched junction bases: 8. The CDR3 sequence is 16 residues long. CDR3 sequence: CASSSRTSGSTDEQFF. CDR3 nucleotide sequence: TGTGCCAGCAGCTCGCGGACTAGCGGGAGTACAGATGAGCAGTTCTTC.

This clonotype was detected many times. The CDR3 sequence is CASSAAGSNSPLHF. The CDR3 DNA sequence: TGTGCCAGCAGTGCCGCGGGATCTAATTCACCCCTCCACTTT. The chain carries TRBV2 and TRBJ1-6; D call uncertain. This CDR3 spans 14 amino acids. Looked up from germline, CDR1 is SNHLY and CDR2 is FYNNEI. V was trimmed by 4 bases and J by 6 bases, leaving 10 bases between them.

This clonotype was picked up many times. The gene calls are TRBV7-2 and TRBJ2-7; tentative D call: TRBD1 (6 bases). CDR3 length: 14 amino acids. CDR1 SGHTA and CDR2 FQGNSA come from the germline V gene. Trimming left V 4 bases short and J 2 bases short, with 12 bases between. The CDR3 reads CASSYKTGAYEQYF. DNA for the CDR3: TGTGCCAGCAGCTACAAGACAGGTGCCTACGAGCAGTACTTC. Full variable domain (outside the CDR3, taken from reference TRBV7-2 and TRBJ2-7): GAGVSQSPSNKVTEKGKDVELRCDPISGHTALYWYRQSLGQGLEFLIYFQGNSAPDKSGLPSDRFSAERTGGSVSTLTIQRTQQEDSAVYLCASSYKTGAYEQYFGPGTRLTVT.

The table lists this clonotype with many counts. This sequence joins TRBV28 and TRBJ2-7, with 7 positions matching TRBD1. J was trimmed by 3 bases and V by 6 bases; bases with no gene match: 11. The CDR3 runs to 15 residues. Germline V gives CDR1 MDHEN, CDR2 SYDVKM. The CDR3, as DNA: TGTGCCAGCAGCCAAAACAGGGGTACAGGCTACGAGCAGTACTTC. Translated, it gives CASSQNRGTGYEQYF.